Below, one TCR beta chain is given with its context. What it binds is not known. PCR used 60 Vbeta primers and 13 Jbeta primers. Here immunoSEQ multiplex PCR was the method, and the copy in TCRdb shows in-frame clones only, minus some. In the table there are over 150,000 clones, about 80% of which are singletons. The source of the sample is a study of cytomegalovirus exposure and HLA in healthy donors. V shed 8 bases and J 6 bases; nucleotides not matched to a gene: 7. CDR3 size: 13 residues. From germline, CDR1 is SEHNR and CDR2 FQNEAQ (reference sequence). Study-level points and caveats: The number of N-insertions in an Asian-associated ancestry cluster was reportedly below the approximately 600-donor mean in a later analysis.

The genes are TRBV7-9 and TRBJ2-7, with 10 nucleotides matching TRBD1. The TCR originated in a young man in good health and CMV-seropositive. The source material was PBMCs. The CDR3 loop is CASHGDRGSEQYF. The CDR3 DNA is TGTGCCAGCCACGGGGACAGGGGTAGCGAGCAGTACTTC.